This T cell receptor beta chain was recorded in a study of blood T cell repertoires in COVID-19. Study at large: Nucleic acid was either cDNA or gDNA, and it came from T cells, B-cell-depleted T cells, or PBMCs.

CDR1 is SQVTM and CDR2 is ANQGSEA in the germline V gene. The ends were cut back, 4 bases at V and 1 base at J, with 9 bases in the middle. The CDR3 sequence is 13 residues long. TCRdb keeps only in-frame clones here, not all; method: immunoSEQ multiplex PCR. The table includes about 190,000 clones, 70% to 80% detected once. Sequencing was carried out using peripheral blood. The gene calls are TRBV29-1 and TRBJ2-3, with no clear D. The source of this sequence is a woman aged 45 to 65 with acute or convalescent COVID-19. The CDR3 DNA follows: TGCAGCGTTGCCCCGAGGCGCACAGATACGCAGTATTTT. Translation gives CSVAPRRTDTQYF.